The present T cell receptor beta chain was sequenced within a study of preoperative IRX-2 immunotherapy in early breast cancer (dated by TCRdb to between 2018 and 2021). V has 6 bases trimmed and J has 7 bases trimmed; junction bases matching no gene number 9. According to the germline V gene, CDR1 reads MNHGY and CDR2 reads SAAAGT. Spanning cysteine to phenylalanine, the CDR3 consists of 14 amino acids. Just the 42-base CDR3 DNA is kept, in frame starting at base 1. The sample's treatment or condition, from its label and the paper: preoperative locoregional IRX-2 cytokine immunotherapy. The samples were obtained from a phase Ib study that tested preoperative, locoregional IRX-2 cytokine immunotherapy designed to prime immune responses. Patients with early-stage breast cancer who were given IRX-2 before surgery served as donors. Concerning this clone: The antigen it binds to is not known. Per-base quality was not reported, and no clone a single base away is much larger than it.

The library was built by means of the immunoSEQ multiplex PCR assay. TCRdb obtained this table from immuneACCESS and retained in-frame rearrangements with V and J assigned. These tables miss some clones; where compared with another copy, unresolved V genes account for less than half of the shortfall, and the remainder is unexplained. Across this sample there are approximately 96,000 clones, with 86% seen only once. The top ten clones comprise about 1.9% of the sample. This TCR came from a human donor with breast cancer. Sequencing was performed on tumor tissue, taken after IRX-2 immunotherapy. Recombination linked TRBV6-8 to TRBJ1-3; 7 nucleotides in the junction match TRBD1. Read as DNA, the sequence is TGTGCCAGCAGCTTCCGGACAGGCGTGAACACCATATATTTT. The translation is CASSFRTGVNTIYF.